This is a list of T cell receptor beta chains from one sample in a study of blood T cell repertoires in COVID-19. TCRdb's copy holds only in-frame clones and misses some; the assay was immunoSEQ multiplex PCR. The table shows tens of thousands of clones, with around 82% occurring only once. The sequencing input was peripheral blood. Every receptor here comes from a woman older than 75 with acute or convalescent COVID-19. Both conserved end residues are part of each CDR3. A D gene is named only where the DNA matches it firmly. Clone size appears in some rows only: once, few, many, or a class for an expanded clone.

v_gene	d_gene	j_gene	abundance	CDR3aa	CDR3nt
TRBV19	TRBD1	TRBJ1-4	NA	CASSPGQGFNEKLFF	TGTGCCAGTAGTCCTGGACAGGGTTTTAATGAAAAACTGTTTTTT
TRBV19	NA	TRBJ1-5	NA	CASSTDRYQPQHF	TGTGCCAGTAGCACCGACAGATATCAGCCCCAGCATTTT
TRBV11-2	TRBD1	TRBJ1-4	NA	CASSLWDREKLFF	TGTGCCAGCAGCTTATGGGACAGGGAAAAACTGTTTTTT
TRBV27	NA	TRBJ1-4	NA	CASSDRQSSNEKLFF	TGTGCCAGCAGCGACAGACAGTCCAGTAATGAAAAACTGTTTTTT
TRBV4-2	NA	TRBJ2-5	NA	CASRLSTEARETQYF	TGTGCCAGCAGACTTTCGACTGAAGCTCGGGAGACCCAGTACTTC
TRBV11-2	NA	TRBJ1-2	NA	CASSLSRGGGGYTF	TGTGCCAGCAGCCTCTCTAGGGGGGGAGGCGGCTACACCTTC
TRBV27	NA	TRBJ2-1	NA	CASSLRRGPYNEQFF	TGTGCCAGCAGTTTAAGAAGGGGTCCCTACAATGAGCAGTTCTTC
TRBV5-1	TRBD1	TRBJ1-1	NA	CASSLEGQLVTEAFF	TGCGCCAGCAGCTTGGAGGGACAGTTAGTTACTGAAGCTTTCTTT
TRBV7-8	NA	TRBJ2-2	NA	CASQAANTGELFF	TGTGCCAGCCAGGCAGCGAACACCGGGGAGCTGTTTTTT
TRBV29-1	TRBD2	TRBJ2-5	NA	CSVRPLAGGPETQYF	TGCAGCGTACGCCCTTTAGCGGGAGGGCCAGAGACCCAGTACTTC
TRBV7-2	TRBD2	TRBJ2-1	NA	CASSSGSGGYNEQFF	TGTGCCAGCAGCTCGGGTAGCGGGGGGTACAATGAGCAGTTCTTC
TRBV2	NA	TRBJ1-4	NA	CASSDRQYNEKLFF	TGTGCCAGCAGTGATAGACAGTATAATGAAAAACTGTTTTTT
TRBV19	NA	TRBJ1-1	NA	CASSTPLEEAFF	TGTGCCAGTAGTACTCCCCTGGAGGAAGCTTTCTTT
TRBV7-8	NA	TRBJ1-1	NA	CASSSQHRQNTEAFF	TGTGCCAGCAGCTCTCAACATAGACAGAACACTGAAGCTTTCTTT
TRBV3-1/TRBV3-2	TRBD1	TRBJ1-2	once	CASSSRTGYGYTF	TGTGCCAGCAGCTCCCGGACAGGCTATGGCTACACCTTC
TRBV3-1/TRBV3-2	NA	TRBJ2-5	NA	CASSQHRVVETQYF	TGTGCCAGCAGCCAACACAGGGTGGTTGAGACCCAGTACTTC
TRBV5-4	TRBD2	TRBJ2-2	NA	CASSLAGRGGTGELFF	TGTGCCAGCAGCTTGGCGGGTCGCGGGGGGACCGGGGAGCTGTTTTTT
TRBV7-2	NA	TRBJ2-3	NA	CASSLALTDTQYF	TGTGCCAGCAGCTTAGCCCTCACAGATACGCAGTATTTT
TRBV12-3/TRBV12-4	TRBD1	TRBJ1-5	NA	CASSQGVNQPQHF	TGTGCCAGCAGCCAGGGGGTCAATCAGCCCCAGCATTTT
TRBV27	TRBD2	TRBJ2-1	NA	CASSPSGRPRDEQFF	TGTGCCAGCAGTCCCAGCGGGAGGCCTCGTGATGAGCAGTTCTTC
TRBV7-2	TRBD1	TRBJ1-1	once	CASSLEVGQGYEAFF	TGTGCCAGCAGCTTAGAGGTGGGACAGGGGTATGAAGCTTTCTTT
TRBV24-1	TRBD2	TRBJ2-5	NA	CATSDSLAGDWETQYF	TGTGCCACCAGTGATTCCCTAGCGGGAGACTGGGAGACCCAGTACTTC
TRBV11-2	NA	TRBJ2-2	NA	CASSLDHVNTGELFF	TGTGCCAGCAGCTTAGATCATGTGAACACCGGGGAGCTGTTTTTT
TRBV7-2	NA	TRBJ2-3	NA	CASSPRGGGTDTQYF	TGTGCCAGCAGCCCTAGAGGGGGGGGCACAGATACGCAGTATTTT
TRBV6-1	TRBD1	TRBJ2-1	NA	CASSELTGTGAYNEQFF	TGTGCCAGCAGTGAACTGACCGGGACAGGGGCCTACAATGAGCAGTTCTTC
TRBV7-2	TRBD2	TRBJ2-5	NA	CASSLATAGETQYF	TGTGCCAGCAGCTTAGCGACAGCGGGGGAGACCCAGTACTTC
TRBV27	NA	TRBJ1-1	NA	CASSSQGRGYNEAFF	TGTGCCAGCAGTTCGCAGGGTCGTGGGTACAATGAAGCTTTCTTT
TRBV4-2	TRBD1	TRBJ1-6	NA	CASSLDRGRSPLHF	TGTGCCAGCAGCCTGGACAGGGGCCGGTCACCCCTCCACTTT
TRBV5-8	NA	TRBJ2-7	NA	CASSPSRGASGNGQYF	TGTGCCAGCAGCCCCTCCCGTGGGGCTTCTGGGAACGGGCAGTACTTC
TRBV6-6	TRBD2	TRBJ2-7	NA	CASSPTSGASYEQYF	TGTGCCAGCAGCCCCACTAGCGGGGCCTCCTACGAGCAGTACTTC
TRBV6-5	NA	TRBJ2-2	NA	CASGRRDLGELFF	TGTGCCAGCGGCCGCAGGGATCTCGGGGAGCTGTTTTTT
TRBV5-1	NA	TRBJ2-7	NA	CASSLDAIGLSYEQYF	TGCGCCAGCAGCTTAGACGCAATTGGGCTCTCCTACGAGCAGTACTTC
TRBV5-6	NA	TRBJ2-5	few	CASSSPGSQETQYF	TGTGCCAGCAGCTCACCGGGGTCACAAGAGACCCAGTACTTC
TRBV5-1	TRBD1	TRBJ2-2	NA	CASEVSGQGTGELFF	TGCGCCAGCGAAGTCTCCGGACAGGGGACCGGGGAGCTGTTTTTT
TRBV2	NA	TRBJ2-3	NA	CASSGGAPTDTQYF	TGTGCCAGCAGTGGCGGCGCCCCCACAGATACGCAGTATTTT
TRBV5-5	NA	TRBJ1-1	NA	CASSLWRGNTEAFF	TGTGCCAGCAGCTTGTGGAGGGGCAACACTGAAGCTTTCTTT
TRBV7-2	NA	TRBJ2-7	NA	CASSLLGARQVTNYEQYF	TGTGCCAGCAGCTTACTTGGAGCAAGACAGGTCACAAACTACGAGCAGTACTTC
TRBV6-5	TRBD1	TRBJ2-7	few	CASSYYGTGYEQYF	TGTGCCAGCAGTTACTATGGGACAGGTTACGAGCAGTACTTC
TRBV6-5	TRBD2	TRBJ2-2	NA	CASSRSGRASGELFF	TGTGCCAGCAGCAGAAGCGGGAGAGCGTCCGGGGAGCTGTTTTTT
TRBV6-5	NA	TRBJ1-1	NA	CASRQDMNTEAFF	TGTGCCAGCAGACAGGACATGAACACTGAAGCTTTCTTT
TRBV5-1	TRBD2	TRBJ2-6	NA	CASSFGAGRTGANVLTF	TGCGCCAGCAGCTTTGGGGCCGGGAGGACTGGGGCCAACGTCCTGACTTTC
TRBV14	NA	TRBJ1-2	NA	CASSQVEGKDAGNYGYTF	TGTGCCAGCAGCCAAGTTGAGGGGAAGGACGCGGGGAACTATGGCTACACCTTC